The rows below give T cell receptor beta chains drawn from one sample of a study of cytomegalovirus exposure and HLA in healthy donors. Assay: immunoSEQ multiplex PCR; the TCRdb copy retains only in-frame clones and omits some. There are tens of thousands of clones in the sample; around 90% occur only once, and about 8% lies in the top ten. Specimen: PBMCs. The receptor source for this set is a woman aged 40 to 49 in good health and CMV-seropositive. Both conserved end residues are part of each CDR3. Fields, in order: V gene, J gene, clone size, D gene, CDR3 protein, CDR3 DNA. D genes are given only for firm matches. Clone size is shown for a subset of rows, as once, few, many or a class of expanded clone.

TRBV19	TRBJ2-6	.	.	CASSSDRSSGANVLTF	TGTGCCAGTTCTTCCGACAGAAGCTCTGGGGCCAACGTCCTGACTTTC
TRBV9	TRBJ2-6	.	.	CASSSGVTGANVLTF	TGTGCCAGCAGCTCAGGGGTTACTGGGGCCAACGTCCTGACTTTC
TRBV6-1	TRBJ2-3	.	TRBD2	CASSEGAGVTDTQYF	TGTGCCAGCAGTGAAGGGGCGGGAGTCACAGATACGCAGTATTTT
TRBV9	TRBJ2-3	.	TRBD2	CASSPHPGLASTDTQYF	TGTGCCAGCAGCCCGCACCCGGGACTAGCTAGCACAGATACGCAGTATTTT
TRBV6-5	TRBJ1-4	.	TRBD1	CASSAGQKNEKLFF	TGTGCCAGCAGTGCGGGACAGAAAAATGAAAAACTGTTTTTT
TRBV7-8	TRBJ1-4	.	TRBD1	CASSLAGRGPTNEKLFF	TGTGCCAGCAGCTTAGCGGGCAGGGGGCCAACTAATGAAAAACTGTTTTTT
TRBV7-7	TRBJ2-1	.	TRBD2	CASSSGRDYPRNEQFF	TGTGCTAGCAGCTCAGGCCGGGACTACCCCAGGAATGAGCAGTTCTTC
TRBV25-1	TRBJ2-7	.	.	CASSPRAPEQYF	TGTGCCAGCAGTCCGCGGGCCCCCGAGCAGTACTTC
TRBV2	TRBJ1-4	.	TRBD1	CASSEALGTAIEKLFF	TGTGCCAGCAGTGAAGCGCTCGGGACAGCCATTGAAAAACTGTTTTTT
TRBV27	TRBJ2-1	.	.	CASCSAGSYNEQFF	TGTGCCAGCTGCTCGGCGGGCTCCTACAATGAGCAGTTCTTC
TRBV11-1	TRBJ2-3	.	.	CASSFGSTDTQYF	TGTGCCAGCAGCTTCGGGTCCACAGATACGCAGTATTTT
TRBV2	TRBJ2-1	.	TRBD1	CASRWTGDNEQFF	TGTGCCAGCAGATGGACAGGGGACAATGAGCAGTTCTTC
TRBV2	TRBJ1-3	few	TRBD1	CASSDLVTGSRNTIYF	TGTGCCAGCAGTGACTTGGTGACAGGGTCCAGAAACACCATATATTTT
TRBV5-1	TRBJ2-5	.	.	CASSLLLTGETQYF	TGCGCCAGCAGCCTCCTGTTGACGGGAGAGACCCAGTACTTC
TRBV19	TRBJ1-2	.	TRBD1	CASSTQGMGYGYTF	TGTGCCAGTAGTACACAGGGGATGGGCTATGGCTACACCTTC
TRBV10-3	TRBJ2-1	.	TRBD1	CAISDSQGPTFLEQFF	TGTGCCATCAGTGACTCACAGGGGCCTACCTTCCTTGAGCAGTTCTTC
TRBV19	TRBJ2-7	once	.	CASSIRQGSVEQYF	TGTGCCAGTAGTATCAGGCAGGGGAGTGTCGAGCAGTACTTC
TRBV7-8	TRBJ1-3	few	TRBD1	CASSAQGASGNTIYF	TGTGCCAGCAGCGCGCAGGGGGCCAGTGGAAACACCATATATTTT
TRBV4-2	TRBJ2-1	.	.	CASSQGGDYYNEQFF	TGTGCCAGCAGCCAAGGCGGGGATTACTACAATGAGCAGTTCTTC
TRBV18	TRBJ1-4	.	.	CASSPRGQNEKLFF	TGTGCCAGCTCACCCCGAGGACAGAATGAAAAACTGTTTTTT
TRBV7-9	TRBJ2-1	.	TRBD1	CASSPRTGPSYNEQFF	TGTGCCAGCAGCCCTCGGACAGGGCCCTCCTACAATGAGCAGTTCTTC
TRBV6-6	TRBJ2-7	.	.	CASSYDRSLYEQYF	TGTGCCAGCAGTTATGACAGGAGCCTCTACGAGCAGTACTTC
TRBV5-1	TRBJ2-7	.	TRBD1	CASSRDSIYEQYF	TGCGCCAGCAGCAGGGACAGTATCTACGAGCAGTACTTC
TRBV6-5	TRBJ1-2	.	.	CASRLLTGSGYTF	TGTGCCAGCAGGCTACTGACGGGGTCTGGCTACACCTTC
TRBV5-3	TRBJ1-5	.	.	CARRITRTVDQPQHF	TGTGCCAGAAGAATCACCCGGACAGTCGATCAGCCCCAGCATTTT